Each of the 30 T cell receptor beta chains below was sequenced from the same sample in a study of T cell repertoires in ileal Crohn's disease. Generated by immunoSEQ multiplex PCR, the TCRdb table keeps only in-frame clones and is missing some. The data hold 30,000 to 35,000 clones, with roughly 78% observed a single time. Sequenced: ileal tissue. These receptors came from an adult with Crohn's disease.

J is TRBJ2-7 and V is TRBV6-6, with 9 nucleotides matching TRBD1. The trim removed 6 bases at V and 11 bases at J, leaving 17 bases unmatched. The germline CDR1 and CDR2 sequences are MNHNY and SVGAGI (reference sequence). The CDR3 covers 15 residues. This CDR3 reads CASRDTGTGSPSEYF. CDR3 sequence (DNA): TGTGCCAGCAGGGATACCGGGACAGGGTCCCCGTCTGAGTACTTC.

The chain uses TRBV30 and TRBJ2-5; TRBD2 matches at 11 bases. Germline assignment: CDR1 GTSNPN and CDR2 SVGIG (reference sequence). The trim removed 4 bases at V and 6 bases at J, leaving 7 bases unmatched. This CDR3 spans 14 amino acids. The CDR3 protein is CAWITSGSAQTQYF. DNA for the CDR3: TGTGCCTGGATCACTAGCGGGAGTGCGCAGACCCAGTACTTC.

The V call is TRBV5-6, the J call TRBJ2-5; 9 bases agree with TRBD2. The CDR3 loop spans 15 amino acids. V gave up 1 base and J gave up 4 bases; unmatched junction bases: 5. Germline CDR1 SGHDT, CDR2 YYEEEE. CDR3: CASSLMREGGETQYF. The DNA of the CDR3 is TGTGCCAGCAGCTTGATGCGGGAGGGGGGAGAGACCCAGTACTTC.

The chain carries TRBV5-3 and TRBJ1-5, with 10 positions matching TRBD1. TRBV5-3 is an open reading frame, and its role is uncertain. The CDR3 totals 16 residues. The V segment lost 3 bases and the J segment 0 bases; nucleotides outside the gene matches: 3. This CDR3 reads CARSYGQGGSNQPQHF. The DNA for the CDR3 is TGTGCCAGAAGCTACGGACAGGGGGGTAGCAATCAGCCCCAGCATTTT.

This clone showed up just once. The chain joins TRBV6-1 to TRBJ1-3, with unresolved D. Trimming removed 5 bases from V and 0 bases from J, with 11 bases in between. CDR3 size: 15 residues. Germline V gene lookup returns CDR1 MNHNS and CDR2 SASEGT. The DNA of the CDR3 is TGTGCCAGCAGTTCAGACTGGAGCTCTGGAAACACCATATATTTT. This sequence encodes CASSSDWSSGNTIYF.

The gene calls are TRBV9 and TRBJ1-3; a possible D gene is TRBD1 (6 bases). V was trimmed by 6 bases and J by 0 bases, leaving 13 bases between them. Germline V lookup: CDR1 SGDLS, CDR2 YYNGEE. The CDR3 length is 15 residues. CDR3 loop: CASTRQAASGNTIYF. The CDR3 DNA follows: TGTGCCAGCACCCGACAGGCTGCCTCTGGAAACACCATATATTTT.

The chain carries TRBV11-2 and TRBJ2-1; D may be TRBD2 (6 bases). The germline V and J ends were trimmed by 4 bases and 0 bases, with 10 bases remaining between them. Germline-derived CDR1 and CDR2 are SGHAT and FQNNGV. The CDR3 consists of 15 residues. The CDR3, as DNA: TGTGCCAGCAGCTGGCGGGGTAGCTCCTACAATGAGCAGTTCTTC. It is translated as CASSWRGSSYNEQFF.

The V and J genes are TRBV4-2 and TRBJ2-4; possible D gene TRBD2, 5 bases. The CDR3 loop spans 19 amino acids. CDR1 is LGHNA and CDR2 is YNFKEQ in the germline V gene. V lost 4 bases and J 0 bases, leaving 22 bases between the germline ends. The CDR3 is CASSPTRSDQKIAKNIQYF. CDR3 in DNA: TGTGCCAGCAGCCCCACTAGGTCGGATCAAAAGATAGCCAAAAACATTCAGTACTTC.

In regard to this clone: The sample has other DNA sequences that encode this CDR3 too. The genes are TRBV5-1 and TRBJ1-2; D is perhaps TRBD1 (6 bases). With 2 bases removed from V and 4 bases from J, the gap between germline ends came to 9 bases. This CDR3 comprises 13 residues. Germline CDR1 is SGHRS and CDR2 is YFSETQ. CDR3 in amino acids: CASSFDRTYGYTF. The CDR3 coding sequence is TGCGCCAGCAGCTTTGACAGGACCTATGGCTACACCTTC.

This clone was observed a handful of times. This rearrangement joins TRBV27 to TRBJ2-7; 12 positions match TRBD2. Looked up from germline, CDR1 is MNHEY and CDR2 is SMNVEV (reference sequence). The CDR3 is made up of 15 amino acids. The V gene end was trimmed by 6 bases and the J gene end by 4 bases; junction bases not matched to a gene: 7. In nucleotides, the CDR3 is TGTGCCAGCAGACCCCTAGCGGGAGGGCCGTACGAGCAGTACTTC. Its translation: CASRPLAGGPYEQYF.

A single count supports this clone. V and J are TRBV7-9 and TRBJ2-2, with 10 bases lining up with TRBD2. The CDR3 sequence is 15 residues long. Losses at the gene ends were 3 bases for V and 8 bases for J; bases not matched to a gene: 6. Per the germline V gene, CDR1 is SEHNR and CDR2 is FQNEAQ (reference sequence). The CDR3 coding sequence is TGTGCCAGCAGCTTCGGTCTAGCGGGAGAGGGGGAGCTGTTTTTT. This codes for CASSFGLAGEGELFF.

A note on this clone: A junction end diverges from the germline sequence, so it may reflect a read error. The chain recombines TRBV7-7 with TRBJ2-2, with 7 bases matching TRBD2. CDR3 length: 16 residues. Looked up from germline, CDR1 is SSHAT and CDR2 is FNYEAQ (reference sequence). The CDR3 nucleotides are TGTGCTAGCAGCTTATTCGCGGGGGATAACACCGGGGAGCTGTTTTTT. Protein product: CASSLFAGDNTGELFF.

The chain uses TRBV5-6 and TRBJ2-5, with 8 bases identical to TRBD2. The CDR3 extends over 16 amino acids. With 0 bases clipped from V and 1 base from J, the junction kept 5 bases outside the gene matches. CDR1 SGHDT and CDR2 YYEEEE come from the germline V gene. The CDR3 is CASSLAGGALQETQYF. The CDR3 DNA sequence: TGTGCCAGCAGCTTGGCCGGGGGGGCACTCCAAGAGACCCAGTACTTC.

The chain combines TRBV30 with TRBJ2-5; D may be TRBD1 (6 bases). The V and J ends lost 5 bases and 5 bases respectively, with 21 bases between them. CDR1 is GTSNPN and CDR2 is SVGIG in the germline V gene (reference sequence). CDR3 size: 15 residues. The CDR3: CAWLGSGRGQETQYF. DNA of the CDR3: TGTGCCTGGTTGGGCTCCGGCAGGGGCCAGGAGACCCAGTACTTC.

This clone was observed a few times. The chain is built from TRBV11-2 and TRBJ2-3; D is uncertain. This CDR3 has 12 amino acids. V lost 2 bases to trimming and J lost 4 bases, with 4 bases between them. Looked up from germline, CDR1 is SGHAT and CDR2 is FQNNGV. CDR3 region: CASSLFSDTQYF. CDR3 coding DNA: TGTGCCAGCAGCTTATTCTCAGATACGCAGTATTTT.

This chain links TRBV5-1 with TRBJ1-2; no clear D gene. Between the trimmed V and J ends, which lost 2 bases and 5 bases, there was a span of 7 bases. The CDR3 spans 12 residues. In germline, CDR1 is SGHRS, CDR2 YFSETQ. CDR3 bases: TGCGCCAGCAGCTTCGCGGGGTATGGCTACACCTTC. Its protein product is CASSFAGYGYTF.

This clone appeared once. The chain carries TRBV5-4 and TRBJ2-5, with TRBD2 identical over 12 bases. The CDR3 is made up of 15 amino acids. Germline CDR1 is SGHNT and CDR2 is YYREEE (reference sequence). V lost 2 bases to trimming and J lost 1 base; unmatched junction nucleotides: 0. CDR3 in amino acids: CASSLLAGGQETQYF. CDR3 nucleotides: TGTGCCAGCAGCTTACTAGCGGGGGGCCAAGAGACCCAGTACTTC.

In its sample, this clone was seen a few times. The chain carries TRBV6-1 and TRBJ2-3; 10 positions agree with TRBD2. V shed 2 bases and J 5 bases; nucleotides not matched to a gene: 16. The CDR3 is made up of 19 amino acids. Germline CDR1 is MNHNS and CDR2 is SASEGT. The CDR3, as DNA: TGTGCCAGCAGTGAATCCAGCGGGAGGGTGTACGGTATAGTAGATACGCAGTATTTT. Translation: CASSESSGRVYGIVDTQYF.

This clone was counted between two and nine times. CDR3 region: CASSSLWGGGYTF. The CDR3 nucleotides read TGTGCCAGCAGCTCCTTATGGGGGGGAGGCTACACCTTC. The rearrangement joins TRBV7-2 to TRBJ1-2, with D perhaps TRBD1 (5 bases). CDR1 SGHTA and CDR2 FQGNSA come from the germline V gene. Trimming cost V 4 bases and J 8 bases, with 14 bases left between them. This CDR3 region has 13 residues.

This chain connects TRBV5-4 to TRBJ2-5, with 8 nucleotides matching TRBD1. V lost 4 bases and J lost 4; bases outside the gene matches: 9. Germline V gives CDR1 SGHNT, CDR2 YYREEE (reference sequence). The length of the CDR3 is 15 residues. The CDR3 sequence: CASSETGAVGETQYF. The CDR3 coding sequence is TGTGCCAGCAGCGAGACAGGGGCCGTGGGAGAGACCCAGTACTTC.

V gene TRBV4-3 combines with J gene TRBJ1-1; TRBD1 is a possible D gene (5 bases). Trimming took off 2 bases at V and 6 bases at J, with 13 bases between the two ends. This CDR3 is 14 amino acids long. Germline V gene data show CDR1 as LGHNA and CDR2 as YSLEER. CDR3 protein: CASSQTFGGSEAFF. The CDR3 bases are TGCGCCAGCAGCCAAACGTTCGGGGGTTCTGAAGCTTTCTTT.

This clone was detected a few times. The chain is built from TRBV14 and TRBJ1-4; TRBD1 aligns across 8 bases. Trimming took 5 bases from V and 8 from J; bases not matched to a gene: 10. CDR3 length equals 15 residues. Germline V gene data show CDR1 as SGHDN and CDR2 as FVKESK. CDR3 nucleotides: TGTGCCAGCAGCTATCGGACAGGGCGGGAAGAAAAACTGTTTTTT. Its protein is CASSYRTGREEKLFF.

This clone showed up just once. V gene TRBV5-1 combines with J gene TRBJ2-5, with TRBD1 matching 8 bases. With V trimmed by 4 bases and J by 5 bases, 13 bases remained unmatched. CDR1 SGHRS and CDR2 YFSETQ come from the germline V gene. The CDR3 length is 16 residues. The CDR3, as DNA: TGCGCCAGCAGCCAGACAGGGGACCGCCGAGGGGAGACCCAGTACTTC. Encoded protein: CASSQTGDRRGETQYF.

V is TRBV30 and J is TRBJ1-4, with D perhaps matching TRBD1 (5 bases). The CDR3 length is 17 residues. CDR1 and CDR2 (germline): GTSNPN, SVGIG (reference sequence). Between the trimmed V and J ends, which lost 3 bases and 6 bases, there was a span of 23 bases. DNA for the CDR3: TGTGCCTGGAGGCCCTCCCTGGGGCAGTCGGGTTATGAAAAACTGTTTTTT. Translating it yields CAWRPSLGQSGYEKLFF.

This rearrangement joins TRBV19 to TRBJ1-1; D is unresolved. The CDR3 contains 16 residues. The V end lost 9 bases, the J end lost 0 bases, and 20 bases lay between the germline ends. CDR1 and CDR2 from the germline V gene are LNHDA and SQIVND (reference sequence). The CDR3 protein is CASKTSGRSMNTEAFF. The CDR3 bases are TGTGCCAGCAAGACCTCGGGGAGATCAATGAACACTGAAGCTTTCTTT.

This chain uses TRBV5-1 with TRBJ2-2; TRBD2 matches 8 bases. Germline assignment: CDR1 SGHRS and CDR2 YFSETQ. The CDR3 spans 16 residues. With V trimmed by 4 bases and J by 4 bases, 9 bases remained unmatched. CDR3 loop: CASSDLGGGLTGELFF. In nucleotides, the CDR3 is TGCGCCAGCAGCGATCTCGGGGGGGGGCTCACCGGGGAGCTGTTTTTT.

The rearrangement links TRBV6-5 to TRBJ1-1, with D unresolved. The CDR3 loop spans 16 amino acids. Trimming cost V 4 bases and J 4 bases, with 19 bases left between them. Germline values: CDR1 MNHEY, CDR2 SVGAGI. The CDR3: CASSSAIMVRGTEAFF. Here the CDR3 DNA reads TGTGCCAGCAGTTCGGCCATAATGGTTCGGGGCACTGAAGCTTTCTTT.

The chain links TRBV28 to TRBJ1-2; 10 nucleotides match TRBD1. The length of the CDR3 is 13 residues. Germline V gene data show CDR1 as MDHEN and CDR2 as SYDVKM. J gave up 7 bases and V 6 bases, and 5 bases lay outside the gene matches. CDR3 loop: CASRTGQGSGYTF. In DNA form, the CDR3 reads TGTGCCAGCAGGACGGGACAGGGGTCTGGCTACACCTTC.

There are a few counts of this clone. The gene calls are TRBV5-4 and TRBJ2-5; the D gene is possibly TRBD2 (8 bases). This CDR3 region has 15 residues. Germline CDR1 reads SGHNT; CDR2 reads YYREEE (reference sequence). Trimming left V 4 bases short and J 2 bases short, with 15 bases between. Here the CDR3 DNA reads TGTGCCAGCAGCCGGGAGGGGGCAGGGCAAGAGACCCAGTACTTC. The encoded protein is CASSREGAGQETQYF.

The chain recombines TRBV6-1 with TRBJ2-1; 9 nucleotides match TRBD1. CDR1 is MNHNS, CDR2 SASEGT, per germline. V was clipped by 6 bases and J by 7 bases; unmatched bases: 4. The CDR3 extends over 13 amino acids. The CDR3 reads CASRGTGWNEQFF. Here the CDR3 DNA reads TGTGCCAGCAGGGGGACAGGGTGGAATGAGCAGTTCTTC.